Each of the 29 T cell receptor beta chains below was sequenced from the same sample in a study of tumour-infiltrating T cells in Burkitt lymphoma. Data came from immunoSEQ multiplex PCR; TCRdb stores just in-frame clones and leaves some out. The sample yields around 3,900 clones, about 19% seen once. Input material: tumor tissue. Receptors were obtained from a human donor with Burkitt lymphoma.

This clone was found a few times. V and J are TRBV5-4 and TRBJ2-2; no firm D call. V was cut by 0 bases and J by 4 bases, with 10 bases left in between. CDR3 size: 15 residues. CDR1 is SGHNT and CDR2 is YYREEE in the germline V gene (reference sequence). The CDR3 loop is CASSLGPDSTGELFF. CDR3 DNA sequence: TGTGCCAGCAGCTTGGGGCCAGATTCCACCGGGGAGCTGTTTTTT.

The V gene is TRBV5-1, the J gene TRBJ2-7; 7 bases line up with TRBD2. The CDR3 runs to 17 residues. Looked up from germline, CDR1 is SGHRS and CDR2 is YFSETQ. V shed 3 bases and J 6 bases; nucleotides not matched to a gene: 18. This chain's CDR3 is CASSSLYQEEGGREQYF. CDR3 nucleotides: TGCGCCAGCAGCTCCCTATACCAAGAGGAGGGAGGGCGCGAGCAGTACTTC.

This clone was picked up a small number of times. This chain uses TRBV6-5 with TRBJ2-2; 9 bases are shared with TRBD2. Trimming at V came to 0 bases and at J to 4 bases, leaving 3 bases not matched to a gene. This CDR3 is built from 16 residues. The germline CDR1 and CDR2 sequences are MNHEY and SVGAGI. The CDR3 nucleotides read TGTGCCAGCAGTTACTCGAGCGGGGGGCCCACCGGGGAGCTGTTTTTT. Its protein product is CASSYSSGGPTGELFF.

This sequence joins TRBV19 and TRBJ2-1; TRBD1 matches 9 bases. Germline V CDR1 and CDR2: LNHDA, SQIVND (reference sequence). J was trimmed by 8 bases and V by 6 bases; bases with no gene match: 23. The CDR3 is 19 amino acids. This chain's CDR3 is CASSEGGITGGAAGYEQFF. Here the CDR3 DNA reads TGTGCCAGTAGCGAGGGGGGAATAACAGGGGGCGCGGCGGGCTATGAGCAGTTCTTC.

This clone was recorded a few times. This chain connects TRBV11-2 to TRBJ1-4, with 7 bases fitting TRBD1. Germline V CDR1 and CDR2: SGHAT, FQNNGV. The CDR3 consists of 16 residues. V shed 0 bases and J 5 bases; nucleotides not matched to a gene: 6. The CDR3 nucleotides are TGTGCCAGCAGCTTAGATCTCGGGACAGCAAATGAAAAACTGTTTTTT. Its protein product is CASSLDLGTANEKLFF. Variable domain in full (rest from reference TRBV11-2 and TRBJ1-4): EAGVAQSPRYKIIEKRQSVAFWCNPISGHATLYWYQQILGQGPKLLIQFQNNGVVDDSQLPKDRFSAERLKGVDSTLKIQPAKLEDSAVYLCASSLDLGTANEKLFFGSGTQLSVL.

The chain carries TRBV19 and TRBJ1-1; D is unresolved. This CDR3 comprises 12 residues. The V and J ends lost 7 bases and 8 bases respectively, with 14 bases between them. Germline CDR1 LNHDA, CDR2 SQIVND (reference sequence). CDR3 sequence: CASNPPGVEAFF. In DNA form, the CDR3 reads TGTGCCAGTAACCCCCCAGGAGTCGAAGCTTTCTTT.

The CDR3: CASSSPAGSYNEQFF. Written as DNA, the CDR3 is TGTGCCAGCAGTTCCCCCGCGGGCTCCTACAATGAGCAGTTCTTC. The chain carries TRBV6-5 and TRBJ2-1, with D tentatively TRBD2 (5 bases). This CDR3 is 15 amino acids long. The germline CDR1 and CDR2 sequences are MNHEY and SVGAGI. Trimming left V 4 bases short and J 0 bases short, with 10 bases between.

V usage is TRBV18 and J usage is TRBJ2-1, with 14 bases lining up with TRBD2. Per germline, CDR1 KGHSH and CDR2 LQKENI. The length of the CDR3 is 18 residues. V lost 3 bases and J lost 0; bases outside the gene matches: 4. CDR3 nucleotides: TGTGCCAGCTCACCGTCTGGGACTAGCGGGAGCTCCTACAATGAGCAGTTCTTC. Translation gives CASSPSGTSGSSYNEQFF. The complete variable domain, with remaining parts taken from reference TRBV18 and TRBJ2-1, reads NAGVMQNPRHLVRRRGQEARLRCSPMKGHSHVYWYRQLPEEGLKFMVYLQKENIIDESGMPKERFSAEFPKEGPSILRIQQVVRGDSAAYFCASSPSGTSGSSYNEQFFGPGTRLTVL.

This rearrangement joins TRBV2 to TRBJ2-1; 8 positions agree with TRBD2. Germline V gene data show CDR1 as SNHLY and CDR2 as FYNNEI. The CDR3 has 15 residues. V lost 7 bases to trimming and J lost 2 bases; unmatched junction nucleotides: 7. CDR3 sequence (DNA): TGTGCCAGCAAACCCACTAGCGGAGCCTACAATGAGCAGTTCTTC. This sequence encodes CASKPTSGAYNEQFF.

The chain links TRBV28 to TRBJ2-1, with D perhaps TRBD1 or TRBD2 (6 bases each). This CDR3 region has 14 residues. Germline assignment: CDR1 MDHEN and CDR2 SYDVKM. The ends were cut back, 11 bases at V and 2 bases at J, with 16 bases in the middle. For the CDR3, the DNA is TGTGCCTCTCAAGAGAGGGGGGCCTACAATGAGCAGTTCTTC. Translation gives CASQERGAYNEQFF.

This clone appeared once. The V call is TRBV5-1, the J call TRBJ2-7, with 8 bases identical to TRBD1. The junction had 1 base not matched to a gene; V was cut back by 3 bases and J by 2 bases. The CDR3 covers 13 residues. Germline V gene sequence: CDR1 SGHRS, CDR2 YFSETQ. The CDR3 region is CASSSGGAYEQYF. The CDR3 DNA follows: TGCGCCAGCAGCTCAGGGGGCGCCTACGAGCAGTACTTC.

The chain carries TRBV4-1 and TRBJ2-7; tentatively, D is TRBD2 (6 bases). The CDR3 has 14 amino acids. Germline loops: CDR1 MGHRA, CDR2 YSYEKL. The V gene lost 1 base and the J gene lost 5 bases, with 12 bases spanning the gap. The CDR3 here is CASSQGLVLDEQYF. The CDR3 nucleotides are TGCGCCAGCAGCCAAGGACTAGTTCTGGACGAGCAGTACTTC.

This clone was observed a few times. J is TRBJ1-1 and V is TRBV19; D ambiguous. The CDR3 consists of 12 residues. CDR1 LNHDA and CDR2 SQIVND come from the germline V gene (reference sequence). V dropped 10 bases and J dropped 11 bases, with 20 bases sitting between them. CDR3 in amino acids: CATIGPTPLAFF. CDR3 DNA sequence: TGTGCCACGATCGGCCCGACCCCGTTGGCTTTCTTT.

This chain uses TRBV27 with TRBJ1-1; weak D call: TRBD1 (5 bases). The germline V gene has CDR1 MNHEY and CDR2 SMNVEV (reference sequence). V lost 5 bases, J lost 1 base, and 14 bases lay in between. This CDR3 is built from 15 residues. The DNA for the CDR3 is TGTGCCAGCAGTGTGAAGGGGATCCCGAACACTGAAGCTTTCTTT. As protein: CASSVKGIPNTEAFF.

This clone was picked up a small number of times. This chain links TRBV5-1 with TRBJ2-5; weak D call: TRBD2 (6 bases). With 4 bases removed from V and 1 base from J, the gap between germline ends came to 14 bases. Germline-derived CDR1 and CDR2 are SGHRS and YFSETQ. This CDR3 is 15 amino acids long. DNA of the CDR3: TGCGCCAGCAGCCGGATGGCTAGCGTCCAAGAGACCCAGTACTTC. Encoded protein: CASSRMASVQETQYF.

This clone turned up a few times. The CDR3 bases are TGTGCCAGCAGTTACTCGATGTGGGAGGGCCTCTACGAGCAGTACTTC. Encoded protein: CASSYSMWEGLYEQYF. The chain couples TRBV6-5 to TRBJ2-7; 7 nucleotides agree with TRBD2. CDR1 is MNHEY and CDR2 is SVGAGI in the germline V gene. The J segment lost 3 bases and the V segment lost 0 bases, leaving 8 bases of the junction unmatched. This CDR3 comprises 16 residues.

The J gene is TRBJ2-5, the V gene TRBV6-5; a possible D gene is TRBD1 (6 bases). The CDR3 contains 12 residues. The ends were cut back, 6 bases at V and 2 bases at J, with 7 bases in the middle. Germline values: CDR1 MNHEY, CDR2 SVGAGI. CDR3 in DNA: TGTGCCAGCAGACAGGGTCAAGAGACCCAGTACTTC. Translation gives CASRQGQETQYF.

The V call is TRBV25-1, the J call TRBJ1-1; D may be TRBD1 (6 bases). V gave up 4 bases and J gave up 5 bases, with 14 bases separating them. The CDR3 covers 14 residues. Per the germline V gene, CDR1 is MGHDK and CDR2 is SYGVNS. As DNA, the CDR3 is TGTGCCAGCAGTGGGACAGTGTCTAAGACTGAAGCTTTCTTT. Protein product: CASSGTVSKTEAFF.

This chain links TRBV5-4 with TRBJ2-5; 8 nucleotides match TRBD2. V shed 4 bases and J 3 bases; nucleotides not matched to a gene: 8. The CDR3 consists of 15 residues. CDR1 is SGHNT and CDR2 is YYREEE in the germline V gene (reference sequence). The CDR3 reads CASSTGLADKETQYF. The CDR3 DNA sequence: TGTGCCAGCAGCACCGGACTAGCCGATAAAGAGACCCAGTACTTC.

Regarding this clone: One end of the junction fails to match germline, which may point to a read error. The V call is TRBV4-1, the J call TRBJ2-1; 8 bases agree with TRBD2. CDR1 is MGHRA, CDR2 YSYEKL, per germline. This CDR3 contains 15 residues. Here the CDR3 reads CASSLTSGVGEGQFF. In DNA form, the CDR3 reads TGTGCCAGCAGCCTCACTAGCGGAGTGGGGGAGGGGCAGTTCTTC.

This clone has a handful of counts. Written as DNA, the CDR3 is TGCGCCAGCAGCCAAGTACTGGCGTGGGAGCGGGAGACGTCCTACGAGCAGTACTTC. Amino acids: CASSQVLAWERETSYEQYF. The chain recombines TRBV4-1 with TRBJ2-7; 8 bases agree with TRBD2. There are 19 residues in the CDR3. V shed 1 base and J 1 base; nucleotides not matched to a gene: 15. Germline-derived CDR1 and CDR2 are MGHRA and YSYEKL.

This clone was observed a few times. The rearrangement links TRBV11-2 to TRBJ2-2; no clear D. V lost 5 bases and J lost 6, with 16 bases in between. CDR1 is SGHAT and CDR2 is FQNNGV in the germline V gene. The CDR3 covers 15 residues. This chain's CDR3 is CASSPTLEDAGELFF. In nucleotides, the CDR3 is TGTGCCAGCAGCCCCACCCTCGAGGACGCCGGGGAGCTGTTTTTT.

The CDR3 bases are TGTGCCAGCAGTGACTCGATAGAGGAGAACACTGAAGCTTTCTTT. Its protein product is CASSDSIEENTEAFF. The chain uses TRBV6-4 and TRBJ1-1; D is ambiguous. The germline V and J ends were trimmed by 0 bases and 1 base, with 9 bases remaining between them. The CDR3 sequence is 15 residues long. Germline lookup yields CDR1 MRHNA and CDR2 SNTAGT.

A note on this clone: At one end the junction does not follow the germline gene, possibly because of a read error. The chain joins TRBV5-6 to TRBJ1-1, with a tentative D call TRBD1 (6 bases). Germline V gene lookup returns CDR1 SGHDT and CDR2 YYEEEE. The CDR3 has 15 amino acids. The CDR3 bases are TGTGTCAGCAGCTTGGGCACAGGGCTGCTCACTGAAGCTTTCTTT. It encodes CVSSLGTGLLTEAFF.

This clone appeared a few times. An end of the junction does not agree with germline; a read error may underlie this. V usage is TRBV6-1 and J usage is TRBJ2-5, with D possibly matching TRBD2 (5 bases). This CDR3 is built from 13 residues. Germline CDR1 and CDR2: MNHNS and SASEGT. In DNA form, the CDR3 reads TGTGTCAGCACAAGGGAGTTTGGAGAGACCCAGTACTTC. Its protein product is CVSTREFGETQYF.

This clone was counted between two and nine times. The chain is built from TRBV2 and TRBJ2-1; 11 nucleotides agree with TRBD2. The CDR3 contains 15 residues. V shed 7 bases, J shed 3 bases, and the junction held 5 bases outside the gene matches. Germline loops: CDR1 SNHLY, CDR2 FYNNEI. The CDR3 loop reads CASIPTSGSYNEQFF. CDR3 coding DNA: TGTGCCAGCATACCCACTAGCGGGAGCTACAATGAGCAGTTCTTC.

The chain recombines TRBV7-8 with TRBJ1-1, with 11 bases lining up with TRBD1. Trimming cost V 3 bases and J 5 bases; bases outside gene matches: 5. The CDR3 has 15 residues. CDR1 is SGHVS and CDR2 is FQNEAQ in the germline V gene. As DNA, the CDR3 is TGTGCCAGCAGCTTCACCGGGACAGGGGGAACTGAAGCTTTCTTT. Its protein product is CASSFTGTGGTEAFF.

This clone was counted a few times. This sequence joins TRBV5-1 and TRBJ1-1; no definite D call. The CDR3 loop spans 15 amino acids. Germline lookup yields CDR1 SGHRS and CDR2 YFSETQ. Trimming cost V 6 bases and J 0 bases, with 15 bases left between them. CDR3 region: CASKRGEGLNTEAFF. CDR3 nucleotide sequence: TGCGCCAGCAAACGGGGTGAGGGATTGAACACTGAAGCTTTCTTT.

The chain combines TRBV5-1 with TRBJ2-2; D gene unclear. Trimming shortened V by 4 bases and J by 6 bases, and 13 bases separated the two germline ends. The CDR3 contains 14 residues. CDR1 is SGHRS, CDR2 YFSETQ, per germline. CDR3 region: CASSLIPGAGELFF. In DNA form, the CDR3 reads TGCGCCAGCAGCCTGATTCCTGGAGCCGGGGAGCTGTTTTTT.